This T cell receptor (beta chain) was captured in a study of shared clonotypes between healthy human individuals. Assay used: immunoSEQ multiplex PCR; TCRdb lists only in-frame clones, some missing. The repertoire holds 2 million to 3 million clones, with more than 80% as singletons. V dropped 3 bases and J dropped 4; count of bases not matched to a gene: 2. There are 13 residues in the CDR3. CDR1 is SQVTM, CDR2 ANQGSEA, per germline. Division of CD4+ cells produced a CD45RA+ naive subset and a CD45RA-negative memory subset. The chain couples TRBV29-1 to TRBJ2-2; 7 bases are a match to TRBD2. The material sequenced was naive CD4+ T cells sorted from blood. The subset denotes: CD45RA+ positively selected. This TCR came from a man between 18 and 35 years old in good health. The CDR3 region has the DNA TGCAGCGTTGATGGGGGGGTCACCGGGGAGCTGTTTTTT. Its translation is CSVDGGVTGELFF.